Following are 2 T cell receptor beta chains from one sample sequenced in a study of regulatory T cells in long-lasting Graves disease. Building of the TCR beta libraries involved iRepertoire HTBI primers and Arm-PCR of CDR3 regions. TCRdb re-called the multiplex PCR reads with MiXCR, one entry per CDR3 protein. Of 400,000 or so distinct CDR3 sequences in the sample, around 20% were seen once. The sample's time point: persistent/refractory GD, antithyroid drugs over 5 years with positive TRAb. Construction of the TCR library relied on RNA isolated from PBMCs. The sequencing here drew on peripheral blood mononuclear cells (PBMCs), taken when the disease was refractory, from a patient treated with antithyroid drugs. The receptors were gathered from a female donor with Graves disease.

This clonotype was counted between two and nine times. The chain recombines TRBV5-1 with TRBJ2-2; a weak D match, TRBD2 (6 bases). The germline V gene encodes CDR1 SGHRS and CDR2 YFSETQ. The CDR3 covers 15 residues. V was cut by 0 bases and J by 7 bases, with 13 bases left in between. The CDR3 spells CASSLDTLARGELFF. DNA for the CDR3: TGCGCCAGCAGCTTGGACACCCTAGCGCGCGGGGAGCTGTTTTTT.

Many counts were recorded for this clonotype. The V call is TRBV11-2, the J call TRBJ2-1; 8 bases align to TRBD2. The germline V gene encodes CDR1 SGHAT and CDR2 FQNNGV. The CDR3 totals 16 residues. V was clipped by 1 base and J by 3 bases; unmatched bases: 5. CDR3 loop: CASSLGSSGNYNEQFF. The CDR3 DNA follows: TGTGCCAGCAGCTTAGGAAGTAGCGGGAACTACAATGAGCAGTTCTTC.